This T cell receptor beta chain was identified during a study of blood T cell repertoires in COVID-19. Germline CDR1 is SGHNT and CDR2 is YYREEE (reference sequence). Germline trimming cut 0 bases from V and 0 bases from J; bases unmatched to any gene: 4. This CDR3 is 16 amino acids long. As processed by the authors: From reference gene primer amplification, estimates of nucleated cell counts were derived. Only in-frame clones appear in the TCRdb table, and some are missing; sequencing was by immunoSEQ multiplex PCR. The V and J calls and the clone size are those of that table, but D and trimming were determined from the DNA. Of roughly 250,000 clones in the sample, 88% are singletons; the top ten hold about 0.8%. In this sample, this clone turned up once.

The sequence was obtained from a woman aged 30 to 39 with acute or convalescent COVID-19. The chain uses TRBV5-4 and TRBJ2-3, with TRBD1 matching over 7 bases. Material: peripheral blood. For the CDR3, the DNA is TGTGCCAGCAGCTTGGGGGGGACAGCGAGCACAGATACGCAGTATTTT. Translating it yields CASSLGGTASTDTQYF.